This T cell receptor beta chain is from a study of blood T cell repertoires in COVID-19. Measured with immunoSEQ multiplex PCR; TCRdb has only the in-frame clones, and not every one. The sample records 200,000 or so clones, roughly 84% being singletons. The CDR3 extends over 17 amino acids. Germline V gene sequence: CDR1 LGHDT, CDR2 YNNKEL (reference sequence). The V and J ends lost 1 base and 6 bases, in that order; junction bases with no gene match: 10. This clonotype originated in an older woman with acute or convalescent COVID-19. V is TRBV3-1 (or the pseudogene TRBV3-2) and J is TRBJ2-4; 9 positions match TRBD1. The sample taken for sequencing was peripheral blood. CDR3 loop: CASSQGQGDHGANIQYF. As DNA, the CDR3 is TGTGCCAGCAGCCAAGGACAGGGGGATCACGGGGCAAACATTCAGTACTTC.